These T cell receptor beta chains were read from a single sample in a study of long-term antiretroviral therapy in people with HIV. The assay was immunoSEQ multiplex PCR, and TCRdb's table has in-frame clones only and misses some. The repertoire has roughly 29,000 clones, 90% to 95% of them found once; the top ten carry roughly 8%. Material: unsorted PBMCs, obtained more than 6 years after starting antiretroviral therapy. The source is a man between 25 and 39 years old with HIV. Each CDR3 is given with its conserved first and last residue. A D gene is named only where the DNA matches it firmly. Some rows mark clone size as missing; the rest say once, few, many or name a class of expanded clone.

TRBD2 | NA | TRBJ2-7 | TRBV14 | TGTGCCAGCAGCCAAGGGTCCCCGGGAGGGGATTACGAGCAGTACTTC | CASSQGSPGGDYEQYF
NA | NA | TRBJ1-2 | TRBV5-4 | TGTGCCAGCAGCTCCGGCGGGGGCAGCTATGCCTACACCTTC | CASSSGGGSYAYTF
NA | few | TRBJ2-1 | TRBV6-1 | TGTGCCAGCAGCCCTGACCAGTACAATGAGCAGTTCTTC | CASSPDQYNEQFF
NA | NA | TRBJ2-5 | TRBV29-1 | TGCAGCGTTGACACGACAGGTGGAGAGACCCAGTACTTC | CSVDTTGGETQYF
NA | NA | TRBJ1-5 | TRBV19 | TGTGCCAGTAGTATAGAACCGGGACGAGCAGGCAATCAGCCCCAGCATTTT | CASSIEPGRAGNQPQHF
NA | NA | TRBJ1-1 | TRBV18 | TGTGCCAGCCTATTACGGACAGAAAACACTGAAGCTTTCTTT | CASLLRTENTEAFF
TRBD1 | NA | TRBJ1-2 | TRBV7-8 | TGTGCCAGCAGCGACAGGGGAGGCTATGGCTACACCTTC | CASSDRGGYGYTF
TRBD1 | NA | TRBJ2-1 | TRBV28 | TGTGCCAGCAGTATTCAGGGGGTCGAGCAGTTCTTC | CASSIQGVEQFF
TRBD1 | NA | TRBJ1-5 | TRBV11-2 | TGTGCCAGCAGCTATGGACAGGGCTGGCCCCAGCATTTT | CASSYGQGWPQHF
NA | NA | TRBJ1-4 | TRBV12-2 | TGTGCAAGTCGCTTAGCGGACCGCGGTGGGGGGGAAAAACTGTTTTTT | CASRLADRGGGEKLFF
NA | NA | TRBJ2-7 | TRBV6-5 | TGTGCCAGCAGAAAAATACAGGGCAGAGGAGACGAGCAGTACTTC | CASRKIQGRGDEQYF
NA | NA | TRBJ2-3 | TRBV7-9 | TGTGCCAGCAGCCCTCACACAGATACGCAGTATTTT | CASSPHTDTQYF
TRBD2 | NA | TRBJ2-1 | TRBV15 | TGTGCCACCTGCGGTAGCGGGGGCAATGAGCAGTTCTTC | CATCGSGGNEQFF
TRBD1 | NA | TRBJ1-5 | TRBV6-6 | TGTGCCAGCACCACGACAGGGGGCGACGGTTTGCCCCAGCATTTT | CASTTTGGDGLPQHF
NA | NA | TRBJ2-3 | TRBV4-3 | TGCGCCAGCAGCCGTCGCGGGGTTCCCACAGATGCGCAGTATTTT | CASSRRGVPTDAQYF
TRBD2 | NA | TRBJ2-1 | TRBV28 | TGTGCCAGCAGTCCACCGACTAGCGGGAGGGATGGCGGGGAGTTCTTC | CASSPPTSGRDGGEFF